This TCR beta chain stems from a study of neurological immune-mediated disorders. Study outcomes and limitations: A possible signature was seen in one related-CDR3 cluster, into which phylogenetic grouping placed the repertoires of 18 of 34 multiple sclerosis patients.

In this sample, this clonotype turned up many times. Its matching antigen is unknown. V shed 1 base and J 3 bases; nucleotides not matched to a gene: 10. The CDR3 totals 16 residues. Per germline, CDR1 DFQATT and CDR2 SNEGSKA (reference sequence). TCRdb passed the 5' RACE reads through MiXCR, listing each CDR3 protein once. The sample carries approximately 48,000 distinct CDR3 sequences, 2.5% to 3.5% recorded once. Material for sequencing was PBMCs. This TCR was sampled from a woman aged 45-65 years with multiple sclerosis. V and J are TRBV20-1 and TRBJ1-1, with 8 positions matching TRBD1. The CDR3: CSARALRTGMYTEAFF. Written as DNA, the CDR3 is TGCAGTGCTAGAGCACTACGGACAGGGATGTACACTGAAGCTTTCTTT.